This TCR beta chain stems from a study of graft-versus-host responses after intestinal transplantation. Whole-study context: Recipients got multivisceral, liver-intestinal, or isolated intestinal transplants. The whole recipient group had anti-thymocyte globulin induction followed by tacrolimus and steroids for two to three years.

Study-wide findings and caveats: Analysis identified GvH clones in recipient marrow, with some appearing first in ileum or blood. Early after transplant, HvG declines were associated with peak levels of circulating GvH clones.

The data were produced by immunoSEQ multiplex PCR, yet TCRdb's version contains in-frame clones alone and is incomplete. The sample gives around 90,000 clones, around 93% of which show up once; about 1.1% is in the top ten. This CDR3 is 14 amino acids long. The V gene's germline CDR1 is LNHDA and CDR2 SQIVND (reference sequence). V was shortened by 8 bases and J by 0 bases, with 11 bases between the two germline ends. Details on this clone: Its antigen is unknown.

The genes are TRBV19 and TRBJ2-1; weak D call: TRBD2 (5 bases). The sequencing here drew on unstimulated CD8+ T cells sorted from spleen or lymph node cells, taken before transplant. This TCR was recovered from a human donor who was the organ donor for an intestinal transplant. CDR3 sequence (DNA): TGTGCCAGTGACGCGGGTAGCTCCTACAATGAGCAGTTCTTC. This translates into CASDAGSSYNEQFF.